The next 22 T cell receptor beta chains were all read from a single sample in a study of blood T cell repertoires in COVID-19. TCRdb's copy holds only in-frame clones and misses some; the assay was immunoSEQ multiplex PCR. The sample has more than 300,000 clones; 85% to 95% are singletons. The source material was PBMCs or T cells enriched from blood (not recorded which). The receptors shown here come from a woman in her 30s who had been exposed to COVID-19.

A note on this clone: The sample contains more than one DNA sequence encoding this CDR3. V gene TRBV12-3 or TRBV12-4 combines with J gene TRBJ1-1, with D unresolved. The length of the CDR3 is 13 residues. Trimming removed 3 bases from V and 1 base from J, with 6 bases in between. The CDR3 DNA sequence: TGTGCCAGCAGTTTCGCGGGGAACACTGAAGCTTTCTTT. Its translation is CASSFAGNTEAFF.

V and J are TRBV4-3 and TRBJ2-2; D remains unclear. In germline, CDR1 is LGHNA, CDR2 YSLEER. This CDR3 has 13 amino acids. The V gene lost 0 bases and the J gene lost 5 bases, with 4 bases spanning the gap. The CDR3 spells CASSQERTGELFF. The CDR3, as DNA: TGCGCCAGCAGCCAAGAGAGAACCGGGGAGCTGTTTTTT.

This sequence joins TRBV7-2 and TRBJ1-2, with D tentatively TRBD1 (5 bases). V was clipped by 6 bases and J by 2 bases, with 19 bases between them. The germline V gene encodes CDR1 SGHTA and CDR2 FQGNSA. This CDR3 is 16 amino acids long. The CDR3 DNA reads TGTGCCAGCAGTGGTGGTGGGCCAGGGAGGAACTATGGCTACACCTTC. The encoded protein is CASSGGGPGRNYGYTF.

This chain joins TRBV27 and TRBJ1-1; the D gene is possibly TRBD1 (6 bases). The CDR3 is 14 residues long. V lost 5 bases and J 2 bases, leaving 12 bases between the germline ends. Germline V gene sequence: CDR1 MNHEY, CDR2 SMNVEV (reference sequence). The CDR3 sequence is CASSPTGFNTEAFF. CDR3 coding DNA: TGTGCCAGCAGTCCAACAGGGTTTAACACTGAAGCTTTCTTT.

The CDR3 sequence is CASSYLDRYSPLHF. CDR3 sequence (DNA): TGTGCCAGCAGTTACCTGGACAGGTATTCACCCCTCCACTTT. The gene calls are TRBV6-5 and TRBJ1-6, with 7 bases matching TRBD1. In germline, CDR1 is MNHEY, CDR2 SVGAGI. Trimming removed 2 bases from V and 8 bases from J; junction bases left unmatched: 3. This CDR3 spans 14 amino acids.

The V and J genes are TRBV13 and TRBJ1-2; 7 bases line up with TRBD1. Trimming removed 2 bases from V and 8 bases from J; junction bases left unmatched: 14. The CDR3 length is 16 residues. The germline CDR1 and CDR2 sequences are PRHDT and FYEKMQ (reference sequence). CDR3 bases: TGTGCCAGCAGCTTATGGATAGGGACAGCCGGCGAGGGCTACACCTTC. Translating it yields CASSLWIGTAGEGYTF.

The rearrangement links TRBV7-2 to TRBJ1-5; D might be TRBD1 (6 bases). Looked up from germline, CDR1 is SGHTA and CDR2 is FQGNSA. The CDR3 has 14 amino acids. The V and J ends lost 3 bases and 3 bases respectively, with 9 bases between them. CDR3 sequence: CASSFQGYNQPQHF. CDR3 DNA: TGTGCCAGCAGCTTCCAGGGGTACAATCAGCCCCAGCATTTT.

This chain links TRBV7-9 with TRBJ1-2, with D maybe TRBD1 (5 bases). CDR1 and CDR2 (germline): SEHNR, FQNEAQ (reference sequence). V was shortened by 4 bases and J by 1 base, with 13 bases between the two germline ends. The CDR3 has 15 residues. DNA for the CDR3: TGTGCCAGCAGCTCAGTCGACAGAATTAACTATGGCTACACCTTC. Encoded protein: CASSSVDRINYGYTF.

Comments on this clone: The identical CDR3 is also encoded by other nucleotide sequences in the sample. In DNA, the CDR3 is TGCGCCAGCAGTCAATCGGGAGGTGGGAATCAGCCCCAGCATTTT. This encodes CASSQSGGGNQPQHF. The V and J genes are TRBV23-1 and TRBJ1-5; no firm D call. TRBV23-1 qualifies as an ORF whose function is uncertain. The CDR3 has 15 amino acids. V lost 0 bases to trimming and J lost 4 bases, with 10 bases between them.

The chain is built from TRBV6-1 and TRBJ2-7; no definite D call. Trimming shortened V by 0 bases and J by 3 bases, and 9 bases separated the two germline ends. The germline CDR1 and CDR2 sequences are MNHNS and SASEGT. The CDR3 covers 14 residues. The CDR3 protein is CASSEARGVYEQYF. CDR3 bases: TGTGCCAGCAGTGAAGCGCGAGGAGTCTACGAGCAGTACTTC.

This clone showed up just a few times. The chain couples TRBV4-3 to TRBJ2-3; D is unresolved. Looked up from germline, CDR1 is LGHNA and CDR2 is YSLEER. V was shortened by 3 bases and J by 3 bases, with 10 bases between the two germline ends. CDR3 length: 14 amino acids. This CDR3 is CASSQQGATDTQYF. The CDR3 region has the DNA TGCGCCAGCAGCCAGCAAGGAGCGACAGATACGCAGTATTTT.

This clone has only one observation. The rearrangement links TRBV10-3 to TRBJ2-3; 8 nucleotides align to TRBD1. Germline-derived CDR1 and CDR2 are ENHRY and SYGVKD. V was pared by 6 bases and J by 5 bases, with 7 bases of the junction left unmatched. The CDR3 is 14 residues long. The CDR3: CAISSQGAEDTQYF. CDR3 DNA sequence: TGTGCCATCAGCAGTCAGGGGGCTGAAGATACGCAGTATTTT.

CDR3 region: CASSPRTYEQYF. DNA for the CDR3: TGTGCCAGCAGTCCGAGGACCTACGAGCAGTACTTC. The chain couples TRBV6-1 to TRBJ2-7; D gene ambiguous. The CDR3 is 12 residues long. V lost 5 bases and J 2 bases, leaving 7 bases between the germline ends. Germline CDR1 MNHNS, CDR2 SASEGT.

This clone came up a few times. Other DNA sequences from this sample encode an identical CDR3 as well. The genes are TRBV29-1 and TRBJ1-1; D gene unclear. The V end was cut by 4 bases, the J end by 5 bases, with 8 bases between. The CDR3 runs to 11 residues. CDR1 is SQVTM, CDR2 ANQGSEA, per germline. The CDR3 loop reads CSVVRSTEAFF. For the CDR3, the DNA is TGCAGCGTTGTTCGGTCGACTGAAGCTTTCTTT.

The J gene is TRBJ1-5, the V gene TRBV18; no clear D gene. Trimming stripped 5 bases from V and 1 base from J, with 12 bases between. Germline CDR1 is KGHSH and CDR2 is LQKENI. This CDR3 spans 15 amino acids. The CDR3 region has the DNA TGTGCCAGCTCAGGGGAGGGATTGAGCAATCAGCCCCAGCATTTT. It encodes CASSGEGLSNQPQHF.

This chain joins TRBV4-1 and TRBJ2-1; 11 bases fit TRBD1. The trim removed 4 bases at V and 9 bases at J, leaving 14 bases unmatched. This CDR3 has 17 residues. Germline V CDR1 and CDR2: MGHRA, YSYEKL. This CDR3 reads CASSPRTGGGVEVEQFF. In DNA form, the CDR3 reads TGCGCCAGCAGCCCGCGGACAGGGGGCGGGGTGGAGGTTGAGCAGTTCTTC.

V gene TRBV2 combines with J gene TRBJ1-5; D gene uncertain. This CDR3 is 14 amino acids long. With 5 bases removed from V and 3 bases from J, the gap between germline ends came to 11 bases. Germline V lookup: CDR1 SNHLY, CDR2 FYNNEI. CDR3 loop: CASSQVYNNQPQHF. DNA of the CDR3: TGTGCCAGCAGTCAGGTGTACAACAATCAGCCCCAGCATTTT.

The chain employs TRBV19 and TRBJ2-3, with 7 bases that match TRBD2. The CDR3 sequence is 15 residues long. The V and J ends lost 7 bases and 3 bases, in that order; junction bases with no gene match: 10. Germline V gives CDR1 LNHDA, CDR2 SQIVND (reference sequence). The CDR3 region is CASNPGGVRTDTQYF. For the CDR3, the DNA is TGTGCCAGTAACCCTGGGGGGGTGCGGACAGATACGCAGTATTTT.

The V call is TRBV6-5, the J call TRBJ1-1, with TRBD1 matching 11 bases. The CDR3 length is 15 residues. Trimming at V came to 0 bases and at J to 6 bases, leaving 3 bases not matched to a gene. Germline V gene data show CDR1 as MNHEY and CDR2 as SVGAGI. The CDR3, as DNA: TGTGCCAGCAGTTACTCAAGGGACAGGGGGGCTGAAGCTTTCTTT. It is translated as CASSYSRDRGAEAFF.

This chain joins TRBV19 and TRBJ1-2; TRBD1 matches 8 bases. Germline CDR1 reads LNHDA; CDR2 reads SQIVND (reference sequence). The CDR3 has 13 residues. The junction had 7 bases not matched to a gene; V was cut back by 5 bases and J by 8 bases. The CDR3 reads CASSDTGGYGYTF. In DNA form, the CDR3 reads TGTGCCAGTAGTGACACAGGGGGTTACGGCTACACCTTC.

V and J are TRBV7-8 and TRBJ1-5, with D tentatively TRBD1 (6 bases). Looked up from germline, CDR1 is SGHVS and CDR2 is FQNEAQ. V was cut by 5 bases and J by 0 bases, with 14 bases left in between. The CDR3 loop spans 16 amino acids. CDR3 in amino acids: CASSGRTDYSNQPQHF. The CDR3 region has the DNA TGTGCCAGCAGCGGTCGGACAGACTATAGCAATCAGCCCCAGCATTTT.

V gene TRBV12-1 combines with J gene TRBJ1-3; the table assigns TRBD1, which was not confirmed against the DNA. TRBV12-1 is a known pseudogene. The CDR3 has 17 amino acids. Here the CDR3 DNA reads TGTGCCAGCAGCTCAAGCAGGGGCGCCAGGGCTGGAAACACCATATATTTT. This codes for CASSSSRGARAGNTIYF.